A selection of T cell receptor beta chains follows, all from one sample in a study of response to subunit inactivated influenza vaccine. TCRdb analysed the RT-PCR reads with MiXCR anew, one entry per CDR3 protein. The repertoire consists of about 700,000 distinct CDR3 sequences, with 11% to 15% occurring once and the leading ten covering approximately 7.6%. The sequences come from PBMCs from blood, collected 14 days before vaccination. The receptors originated from a man in his fifties who received an inactivated influenza vaccine. CDR3s include the opening cysteine and the closing phenylalanine or tryptophan. Each record gives: clone size, D gene, J gene, V gene, CDR3 DNA, CDR3 protein. D genes are given only for firm matches. A clone size is listed for some rows: how often the clone was seen (once, few, many), or a class if it is expanded.

.	TRBD1	TRBJ2-2	TRBV11-1	TGTGCCAGCAGCTTAAAAAGGACAGGGGGCGACGGCAGCGGGGAGCTGTTTTTT	CASSLKRTGGDGSGELFF
many	.	TRBJ1-1	TRBV13	TGTGCCAGCAGCTACGGGACCGTGAACACTGAAGCTTTCTTT	CASSYGTVNTEAFF
many	.	TRBJ2-1	TRBV7-9	TGTGCCAGCAGCTTAACTCAGAACCTACCTCTTCATGAGCAGTTCTTC	CASSLTQNLPLHEQFF
.	TRBD2	TRBJ2-3	TRBV5-5	TGTGCCAGCAGCTCTCGGGGGGGCCAGAGCACAGATACGCAGTATTTT	CASSSRGGQSTDTQYF
.	TRBD2	TRBJ2-3	TRBV29-1	TGCAGCGTTGAAGGGAGCGGGGGGGCTCAGGACCCCTTTGCGCAGTATTTT	CSVEGSGGAQDPFAQYF
few	TRBD1	TRBJ1-6	TRBV5-5	TGTGCCAGCAGTTCGGAAAGACAGGGGGCAAGGGGGAATTCACCCCTCCACTTT	CASSSERQGARGNSPLHF
.	TRBD2	TRBJ2-5	TRBV4-1	TGCGCCAGCAGCCAAGTGTGGGGGGTGCTACCGGGAGGAGAGACCCAGTACTTC	CASSQVWGVLPGGETQYF
.	TRBD1	TRBJ2-7	TRBV5-1	TGCGCCAGCAGGGAAGGGACAGCGACTCTCGAGTACGAGCAGTACTTC	CASREGTATLEYEQYF
.	.	TRBJ2-2	TRBV11-2	TGTGCCAGCAGCTTACAGGCCTACACCGGGGAGCTGTTTTTT	CASSLQAYTGELFF
many	TRBD2	TRBJ2-1	TRBV5-6	TGTGCCAGCAGCTTCCTAGCGGGAGTAGGCAATGAGCAGTTCTTC	CASSFLAGVGNEQFF
many	.	TRBJ1-5	TRBV28	TGTGCCAGCAGAGCACCCAATCAGCCCCAGCATTTT	CASRAPNQPQHF
.	.	TRBJ2-2	TRBV12-3/TRBV12-4	TGTGCCAGCAGTTTAGCGGGGGGCCACACCGGGGAGCTGTTTTTT	CASSLAGGHTGELFF
few	.	TRBJ2-7	TRBV7-2	TGTGCCAGCAGCTTAAATTTGCGGGTGGGGGGCGGCTACGAGCAGTACTTC	CASSLNLRVGGGYEQYF
few	.	TRBJ2-2	TRBV3-1	TGTGCCAGCAGCCAAGTAGACACGATCACCGGGGAGCTGTTTTTT	CASSQVDTITGELFF
many	.	TRBJ2-5	TRBV20-1	TGCAGTGCTAGAGTGGAGCGGGTCGAGACCCAGTACTTC	CSARVERVETQYF
.	TRBD1	TRBJ2-3	TRBV7-8	TGTGCCAGCAGCCCCGACCGAAGGGGGCCTTTCCTAACAGATACGCAGTATTTT	CASSPDRRGPFLTDTQYF
.	TRBD2	TRBJ2-3	TRBV29-1	TGCAGCGCGGGACTAGGCGCAGATACGCAGTATTTT	CSAGLGADTQYF
.	TRBD1	TRBJ2-1	TRBV29-1	TGCAGCGTCGATCCGAGAGGTACAGGGGGTATGGATGAGCAGTTCTTC	CSVDPRGTGGMDEQFF
.	.	TRBJ2-2	TRBV6-5	TGTGCCAGCAGTTATTTCAGGGAGGCCACCGGGGAGCTGTTTTTT	CASSYFREATGELFF
many	TRBD1	TRBJ2-1	TRBV10-3	TGTGCCATCAGTGACCTTGTTGTGGGACAGGGGCATGGTGAGCAGTTCTTC	CAISDLVVGQGHGEQFF
few	.	TRBJ2-7	TRBV5-1	TGCGCCAGCAGCTTGAATGGACGATGGGAGCAGTACTTC	CASSLNGRWEQYF
.	TRBD2	TRBJ2-3	TRBV20-1	TGCAGTGCTACCTCTCTTCTAGCGGGGGTAACAGATACGCAGTATTTT	CSATSLLAGVTDTQYF
.	.	TRBJ2-7	TRBV15	TGTGCCACCAGCAGAGATGGGCGGGGTTGGGACGAGCAGTACTTC	CATSRDGRGWDEQYF
few	.	TRBJ2-7	TRBV12-3/TRBV12-4	TGTGCCAGCAGTCCACCACCGGGTTTCTACGAGCAGTACTTC	CASSPPPGFYEQYF